Reported below is one TCR beta chain. The primer mix had 60 Vbeta and 13 Jbeta primers. Assay used: immunoSEQ multiplex PCR; TCRdb lists only in-frame clones, some missing. The sample shows about 230,000 clones, more than 75% of them seen only once. This sample was included in a study of cytomegalovirus exposure and HLA in healthy donors. The length of the CDR3 is 16 residues. CDR1 and CDR2 (germline): SGHDT, YYEEEE. V dropped 2 bases and J dropped 6; count of bases not matched to a gene: 8. The chain carries TRBV5-6 and TRBJ2-1; 10 positions match TRBD2. The sequence came from a girl aged 2 to 10 in good health and CMV-seronegative. Sequencing was done on a sample of PBMCs. The CDR3 region is CASSFFGLAVPNEQFF. CDR3 sequence (DNA): TGTGCCAGCAGCTTCTTTGGACTAGCGGTCCCCAATGAGCAGTTCTTC.